Shown below are 23 T cell receptor beta chains from a single sample sequenced in a study of cytomegalovirus exposure and HLA in healthy donors. PCR amplification relied on 60 Vbeta primers (plus 13 Jbeta primers). Sequencing was performed with immunoSEQ multiplex PCR; in TCRdb, only in-frame clones are kept and a portion is missing. There are 150,000 to 180,000 clones in the sample; 74% occur only once, and about 2% lies in the top ten. Sequences were obtained from PBMCs. The origin of the receptors is a man younger than 40 in good health and CMV-seronegative.

The CDR3 DNA follows: TGTGCCAGCACCGGGGGGGCCGATGAGCAGTACTTC. This encodes CASTGGADEQYF. The chain couples TRBV28 to TRBJ2-7; 8 bases are a match to TRBD2. Germline trimming cut 7 bases from V and 7 bases from J; bases unmatched to any gene: 6. CDR1 and CDR2 (germline): MDHEN, SYDVKM. The CDR3 has 12 amino acids.

The V call is TRBV14, the J call TRBJ2-3; D is perhaps TRBD2 (6 bases). Germline loops: CDR1 SGHDN, CDR2 FVKESK. The CDR3 contains 15 residues. With 2 bases removed from V and 2 bases from J, the gap between germline ends came to 11 bases. CDR3 sequence reads: CASSQNRGNTDTQYF. The CDR3 bases are TGTGCCAGCAGCCAAAACCGGGGGAACACAGATACGCAGTATTTT.

The gene calls are TRBV7-2 and TRBJ2-5, with D possibly TRBD2 on 6 matching bases. The CDR3 covers 13 residues. V was trimmed by 4 bases and J by 5 bases, leaving 11 bases between them. The germline V gene encodes CDR1 SGHTA and CDR2 FQGNSA. The CDR3 DNA reads as TGTGCCAGCAGCTCCCCGGCGGGGGAGACCCAGTACTTC. Amino acid sequence: CASSSPAGETQYF.

This chain connects TRBV4-3 to TRBJ2-3; D is perhaps TRBD1 (6 bases). Germline-derived CDR1 and CDR2 are LGHNA and YSLEER. The length of the CDR3 is 16 residues. V dropped 5 bases and J dropped 1 base, with 16 bases sitting between them. CDR3 sequence: CASSKTGRLGTDTQYF. The CDR3 DNA follows: TGCGCCAGCAGCAAGACAGGTCGACTCGGCACAGATACGCAGTATTTT.

This chain joins TRBV5-5 and TRBJ2-7; 8 bases are a match to TRBD1. The V gene end was trimmed by 5 bases and the J gene end by 1 base; junction bases not matched to a gene: 8. The CDR3 has 15 amino acids. The germline V gene encodes CDR1 SGHKS and CDR2 YYEKEE (reference sequence). CDR3 in amino acids: CASREPDRGSYEQYF. CDR3 coding DNA: TGTGCCAGCAGGGAGCCCGACAGGGGATCCTACGAGCAGTACTTC.

The V call is TRBV10-3, the J call TRBJ2-3; TRBD1 matches at 8 bases. This CDR3 contains 14 residues. Germline V gives CDR1 ENHRY, CDR2 SYGVKD. The V gene end was trimmed by 2 bases and the J gene end by 4 bases; junction bases not matched to a gene: 2. Here the CDR3 DNA reads TGTGCCATCAGTGAGGCGACAGGGGCAGATACGCAGTATTTT. Amino acid sequence: CAISEATGADTQYF.

This clone was recorded only once. V is TRBV15 and J is TRBJ2-3, with 9 bases fitting TRBD1. With V trimmed by 6 bases and J by 5 bases, 6 bases remained unmatched. This CDR3 is 14 amino acids long. The germline V gene has CDR1 LNHNV and CDR2 YYDKDF (reference sequence). In DNA, the CDR3 is TGTGCCACCAGGGAAACAGGGGGCTTAGATACGCAGTATTTT. This sequence encodes CATRETGGLDTQYF.

The chain employs TRBV29-1 and TRBJ1-2; D perhaps matches TRBD1 (5 bases). Germline loops: CDR1 SQVTM, CDR2 ANQGSEA. The CDR3 covers 14 residues. V was cut by 2 bases and J by 8 bases, with 18 bases left in between. The CDR3 loop reads CSVERLQGGEGYTF. DNA for the CDR3: TGCAGCGTTGAACGCCTCCAGGGTGGGGAAGGCTACACCTTC. The entire variable domain, with the rest obtained from reference TRBV29-1 and TRBJ1-2, is as follows: SAVISQKPSRDICQRGTSLTIQCQVDSQVTMMFWYRQQPGQSLTLIATANQGSEATYESGFVIDKFPISRPNLTFSTLTVSNMSPEDSSIYLCSVERLQGGEGYTFGSGTRLTVV.

J is TRBJ2-2 and V is TRBV6-6, with TRBD1 matching 7 bases. J was trimmed by 6 bases and V by 0 bases; bases with no gene match: 1. The CDR3 is 14 amino acids. Germline assignment: CDR1 MNHNY and CDR2 SVGAGI (reference sequence). The CDR3 loop reads CASSYSTGSGELFF. The CDR3, as DNA: TGTGCCAGCAGTTACTCGACAGGGTCCGGGGAGCTGTTTTTT.

The J gene is TRBJ2-1, the V gene TRBV18; D is undetermined. This CDR3 contains 15 residues. Trimming took 1 base from V and 4 from J, leaving 11 bases between them. Germline assignment: CDR1 KGHSH and CDR2 LQKENI. In nucleotides, the CDR3 is TGTGCCAGCTCACCACTGCAGGAACAATACAATGAGCAGTTCTTC. This encodes CASSPLQEQYNEQFF.

This clone was recorded only once. As DNA, the CDR3 is TGCGCCAGCAGCTTTGAGGGGGCGAATGAGCAGTTCTTC. Amino acids: CASSFEGANEQFF. The rearrangement joins TRBV5-1 to TRBJ2-1, with 7 bases matching TRBD1. Unmatched junction bases numbered 3, after V lost 2 bases and J lost 7 bases. The CDR3 runs to 13 residues. Germline V gives CDR1 SGHRS, CDR2 YFSETQ. Variable domain in full (rest from reference TRBV5-1 and TRBJ2-1): KAGVTQTPRYLIKTRGQQVTLSCSPISGHRSVSWYQQTPGQGLQFLFEYFSETQRNKGNFPGRFSGRQFSNSRSEMNVSTLELGDSALYLCASSFEGANEQFFGPGTRLTVL.

J is TRBJ2-2 and V is TRBV9; TRBD2 matches 10 bases. The junction had 2 bases not matched to a gene; V was cut back by 0 bases and J by 6 bases. The germline CDR1 and CDR2 sequences are SGDLS and YYNGEE. The CDR3 contains 15 residues. The CDR3 reads CASSVASGGAGELFF. CDR3 DNA sequence: TGTGCCAGCAGCGTAGCTAGCGGGGGAGCCGGGGAGCTGTTTTTT. Supplemented by reference TRBV9 and TRBJ2-2, the full variable domain reads DSGVTQTPKHLITATGQRVTLRCSPRSGDLSVYWYQQSLDQGLQFLIQYYNGEERAKGNILERFSAQQFPDLHSELNLSSLELGDSALYFCASSVASGGAGELFFGEGSRLTVL.

The rearrangement links TRBV9 to TRBJ1-1, with D maybe TRBD1 (5 bases). The CDR3 is made up of 15 amino acids. Germline CDR1 is SGDLS and CDR2 is YYNGEE. Trimming removed 4 bases at V and 4 bases at J, with 17 bases between. The chain's CDR3 is CASSLGTSPSTEAFF. Written as DNA, the CDR3 is TGTGCCAGCAGCCTCGGGACTTCACCTAGCACTGAAGCTTTCTTT.

This clone was seen only once. V and J are TRBV5-4 and TRBJ2-5; TRBD1 matches at 7 bases. Per germline, CDR1 SGHNT and CDR2 YYREEE (reference sequence). With 4 bases clipped from V and 1 base from J, the junction kept 7 bases outside the gene matches. CDR3 length equals 15 residues. The CDR3 DNA is TGTGCCAGCAGCCCTGAGAGGGACAGCCAAGAGACCCAGTACTTC. Translation gives CASSPERDSQETQYF.

The chain joins TRBV7-9 to TRBJ2-7; 10 positions agree with TRBD1. The trim removed 1 base at V and 6 bases at J, leaving 0 bases unmatched. The CDR3 covers 13 residues. In germline, CDR1 is SEHNR, CDR2 FQNEAQ (reference sequence). The CDR3 nucleotides are TGTGCCAGCAGCTTAGGGACAGGGGGCGAGCAGTACTTC. It encodes CASSLGTGGEQYF.

The rearrangement joins TRBV18 to TRBJ2-3; 11 bases fit TRBD2. CDR3 length: 16 amino acids. The V and J ends lost 6 bases and 0 bases, in that order; junction bases with no gene match: 5. Per the germline V gene, CDR1 is KGHSH and CDR2 is LQKENI. The DNA for the CDR3 is TGTGCCAGCTCCCGACTAGCGGGACAGAGCACAGATACGCAGTATTTT. Encoded protein: CASSRLAGQSTDTQYF. Full variable domain (rest looked up from reference TRBV18 and TRBJ2-3): NAGVMQNPRHLVRRRGQEARLRCSPMKGHSHVYWYRQLPEEGLKFMVYLQKENIIDESGMPKERFSAEFPKEGPSILRIQQVVRGDSAAYFCASSRLAGQSTDTQYFGPGTRLTVL.

V gene TRBV9 combines with J gene TRBJ1-1, with 7 bases that match TRBD1. Per germline, CDR1 SGDLS and CDR2 YYNGEE. CDR3 length: 14 residues. Trimming cost V 2 bases and J 0 bases; bases outside gene matches: 1. The CDR3 nucleotides are TGTGCCAGCAGCGTGGGACAGCTGAACACTGAAGCTTTCTTT. It codes for CASSVGQLNTEAFF.

The chain carries TRBV2 and TRBJ2-3; 8 bases align to TRBD2. This CDR3 region has 16 residues. V lost 4 bases, J lost 5 bases, and 11 bases stayed unmatched. Germline CDR1 reads SNHLY; CDR2 reads FYNNEI. Written as DNA, the CDR3 is TGTGCCAGCAGTGGACTTCGGGGGGGCCTGAGAGATACGCAGTATTTT. It specifies CASSGLRGGLRDTQYF.

The chain is built from TRBV5-4 and TRBJ1-4, with D possibly matching TRBD1 (6 bases). Germline CDR1 is SGHNT and CDR2 is YYREEE (reference sequence). V lost 0 bases to trimming and J lost 7 bases, with 10 bases between them. The CDR3 loop spans 14 amino acids. CDR3 amino acids: CASSLDTGIEKLFF. The CDR3 coding sequence is TGTGCCAGCAGCTTGGATACAGGGATTGAAAAACTGTTTTTT.

The CDR3 loop reads CASSKAQGATEAFF. The CDR3 nucleotides read TGTGCCAGCAGCAAAGCACAGGGGGCCACTGAAGCTTTCTTT. The chain joins TRBV21-1 to TRBJ1-1; the table's TRBD1 call for D was not verified on the DNA. TRBV21-1 is tagged as a pseudogene. The CDR3 is made up of 14 amino acids.

CDR3 coding DNA: TGTGCCAGCAGCTCGACAGGGGCCGGCACTGAAGCTTTCTTT. Translating gives CASSSTGAGTEAFF. The J gene is TRBJ1-1, the V gene TRBV11-2; 8 bases are shared with TRBD1. Germline CDR1 reads SGHAT; CDR2 reads FQNNGV. With V trimmed by 4 bases and J by 4 bases, 5 bases remained unmatched. The CDR3 contains 14 residues.

This clone was seen once. This chain uses TRBV15 with TRBJ1-4; no firm D call. The germline V gene has CDR1 LNHNV and CDR2 YYDKDF (reference sequence). This CDR3 spans 15 amino acids. Trimming left V 1 base short and J 3 bases short, with 9 bases between. CDR3 protein: CATSRAGEANEKLFF. CDR3 coding DNA: TGTGCCACCAGCAGAGCCGGGGAAGCTAATGAAAAACTGTTTTTT.

This chain links TRBV10-3 with TRBJ2-5, with D maybe TRBD2 (6 bases). CDR1 is ENHRY, CDR2 SYGVKD, per germline. V was shortened by 8 bases and J by 4 bases, with 14 bases between the two germline ends. The CDR3 is made up of 13 amino acids. The CDR3 bases are TGTGCCATCTATTCTACTAGCACAGAGACCCAGTACTTC. Translated: CAIYSTSTETQYF.